Shown below are 19 T cell receptor beta chains from a single sample sequenced in a study of cytotoxic CD8 clonotypes in ibrutinib-treated CLL. Repertoires were generated with immunoSEQ multiplex PCR, while TCRdb's copy carries only in-frame clones and drops some. The sample contains more than 150,000 clones, 72% of which appear only once. The sample here was PBMCs, taken after 24 months of ibrutinib treatment. The receptors shown here come from a human donor with chronic lymphocytic leukemia.

This clone was observed a few times. The rearrangement uses TRBV6-5 and TRBJ1-5; 8 nucleotides agree with TRBD1. The CDR3 contains 14 residues. Trimming removed 6 bases from V and 4 bases from J; junction bases left unmatched: 5. Germline V gives CDR1 MNHEY, CDR2 SVGAGI. Here the CDR3 reads CASSRQGINQPQHF. CDR3 DNA: TGTGCCAGCAGCCGACAGGGGATTAATCAGCCCCAGCATTTT.

The V and J genes are TRBV11-2 and TRBJ2-7; TRBD2 might be the D (6 bases). Near its end, the DNA agrees better with TRBJ2-1, so the J call may be wrong. This CDR3 is built from 15 residues. Germline V gene data show CDR1 as SGHAT and CDR2 as FQNNGV. DNA of the CDR3: TGTGCCAGCAGCCCCAGCTGGAGGGCCCACAATGAGCAGTTCTTC. Translating it yields CASSPSWRAHNEQFF.

The chain uses TRBV28 and TRBJ2-1; TRBD1 might be the D (5 bases). The CDR3 loop spans 19 amino acids. Trimming removed 2 bases at V and 1 base at J, with 21 bases between. Germline V gene lookup returns CDR1 MDHEN and CDR2 SYDVKM. CDR3 bases: TGTGCCAGCAGTTTAAGGGGCTTTAGAGAAATGCTTTCCTACAATGAGCAGTTCTTC. Protein: CASSLRGFREMLSYNEQFF. The whole variable domain, filled in from reference TRBV28 and TRBJ2-1, reads DVKVTQSSRYLVKRTGEKVFLECVQDMDHENMFWYRQDPGLGLRLIYFSYDVKMKEKGDIPEGYSVSREKKERFSLILESASTNQTSMYLCASSLRGFREMLSYNEQFFGPGTRLTVL.

V is TRBV27 and J is TRBJ1-2, with D unresolved. CDR3 size: 15 residues. Germline CDR1 is MNHEY and CDR2 is SMNVEV (reference sequence). V shed 6 bases and J shed 4 bases, with 18 bases lying between them. The CDR3 here is CASSLGSLHPYGYTF. The DNA of the CDR3 is TGTGCCAGCAGCTTGGGGTCCCTCCACCCCTATGGCTACACCTTC.

The chain combines TRBV4-1 with TRBJ2-7; no reliable D call. Trimming took 3 bases from V and 1 from J, leaving 7 bases between them. This CDR3 is 13 amino acids long. Germline V CDR1 and CDR2: MGHRA, YSYEKL. CDR3 nucleotides: TGCGCCAGCAGCCACGGCGGTTCCTACGAGCAGTACTTC. Protein sequence: CASSHGGSYEQYF.

V usage is TRBV27 and J usage is TRBJ1-1; D perhaps matches TRBD1 (6 bases). The CDR3 has 18 amino acids. Germline CDR1 and CDR2: MNHEY and SMNVEV (reference sequence). V was trimmed by 0 bases and J by 3 bases, leaving 20 bases between them. Here the CDR3 DNA reads TGTGCCAGCAGTTTATCTTGGCGCCGCGGGGGCCGGTACACTGAAGCTTTCTTT. As protein: CASSLSWRRGGRYTEAFF.

V is TRBV27 and J is TRBJ1-5, with D unclear. Germline CDR1 and CDR2: MNHEY and SMNVEV (reference sequence). Trimming took 2 bases from V and 3 from J, leaving 8 bases between them. The CDR3 contains 14 residues. The CDR3 is CASSLGRTNQPQHF. Here the CDR3 DNA reads TGTGCCAGCAGTTTAGGCAGAACCAATCAGCCCCAGCATTTT.

The chain recombines TRBV4-1 with TRBJ1-2, with D possibly TRBD1 on 5 matching bases. Trimming took 4 bases from V and 6 from J, leaving 18 bases between them. The CDR3 spans 15 residues. Germline assignment: CDR1 MGHRA and CDR2 YSYEKL. The CDR3 region has the DNA TGCGCCAGCAGCCGCTCGGGGGGTCTTAGTGATGGCTACACCTTC. Encoded protein: CASSRSGGLSDGYTF.

The chain employs TRBV7-2 and TRBJ2-7, with 7 bases identical to TRBD1. J gave up 1 base and V 4 bases, and 4 bases lay outside the gene matches. CDR3 size: 14 residues. Germline CDR1 reads SGHTA; CDR2 reads FQGNSA. CDR3 residues: CASSWTGQSYEQYF. CDR3 coding DNA: TGTGCCAGCAGCTGGACGGGACAGTCCTACGAGCAGTACTTC.

The rearrangement links TRBV30 to TRBJ1-5, with 7 bases identical to TRBD1. The CDR3 is made up of 13 amino acids. V lost 1 base and J lost 7; bases outside the gene matches: 4. Germline assignment: CDR1 GTSNPN and CDR2 SVGIG (reference sequence). CDR3 residues: CAWSGTGKQPQHF. Written as DNA, the CDR3 is TGTGCCTGGAGTGGGACAGGTAAACAGCCCCAGCATTTT.

This chain links TRBV30 with TRBJ1-5; D is unresolved. Trimming pared 1 base from V and 6 bases from J, leaving 10 bases between. CDR1 is GTSNPN, CDR2 SVGIG, per germline (reference sequence). The CDR3 spans 13 residues. This CDR3 is CAWSGSVGQPQHF. The CDR3 nucleotides read TGTGCCTGGAGTGGCTCCGTCGGTCAGCCCCAGCATTTT.

This clone was seen more than once but under ten times. The chain combines TRBV27 with TRBJ2-2; maybe TRBD2 (6 bases). The CDR3 is made up of 17 amino acids. Trimming left V 6 bases short and J 5 bases short, with 22 bases between. Germline CDR1 and CDR2: MNHEY and SMNVEV (reference sequence). CDR3 coding DNA: TGTGCCAGCAGCAGAACTAGCCAATCCTTGGGGACCGGGGAGCTGTTTTTT. Amino acids: CASSRTSQSLGTGELFF.

The chain uses TRBV28 and TRBJ1-1, with TRBD1 matching 9 bases. Trimming cost V 4 bases and J 3 bases; bases outside gene matches: 12. This CDR3 contains 17 residues. In germline, CDR1 is MDHEN, CDR2 SYDVKM. The DNA of the CDR3 is TGTGCCAGCAGTTCGCCATCCCCGTACAGGGGGCACACTGAAGCTTTCTTT. It specifies CASSSPSPYRGHTEAFF.

The chain recombines TRBV7-8 with TRBJ2-7; 10 bases are shared with TRBD2. This CDR3 has 17 residues. Germline CDR1 and CDR2: SGHVS and FQNEAQ. V was clipped by 0 bases and J by 6 bases; unmatched bases: 11. The CDR3: CASSLALSSSSGGEQYF. CDR3 nucleotide sequence: TGTGCCAGCAGCTTAGCGTTATCGTCATCTAGCGGGGGCGAGCAGTACTTC.

This rearrangement joins TRBV7-2 to TRBJ1-5, with no clear D. The CDR3 has 15 residues. Germline CDR1 reads SGHTA; CDR2 reads FQGNSA. V was trimmed by 5 bases and J by 1 base, leaving 12 bases between them. In nucleotides, the CDR3 is TGTGCCAGCAGCGAGAGGTCGGGGAGCAATCAGCCCCAGCATTTT. It yields the protein CASSERSGSNQPQHF.

The table lists this clone with a few counts. This rearrangement joins TRBV13 to TRBJ1-1; D is undetermined. The CDR3 spans 13 residues. The germline gives CDR1 PRHDT, CDR2 FYEKMQ (reference sequence). Deletions cut 5 bases from V and 1 base from J, with 8 bases between. CDR3 coding DNA: TGTGCCAGCAGCCCCAGGAAGAACACTGAAGCTTTCTTT. Its translation is CASSPRKNTEAFF.

The genes are TRBV6-5 and TRBJ2-3; 12 positions agree with TRBD2. The CDR3 loop spans 13 amino acids. Germline-derived CDR1 and CDR2 are MNHEY and SVGAGI. The J segment lost 7 bases and the V segment lost 8 bases, leaving 4 bases of the junction unmatched. The CDR3 nucleotides read TGTGCCAGCCGACTAGCGGGAGTGTATACGCAGTATTTT. Amino acid sequence: CASRLAGVYTQYF.

The chain uses TRBV28 and TRBJ2-3, with unresolved D. The CDR3 totals 14 residues. The germline CDR1 and CDR2 sequences are MDHEN and SYDVKM. Trimming removed 1 base at V and 3 bases at J, with 8 bases between. The CDR3 protein is CASSLSAATDTQYF. CDR3 DNA sequence: TGTGCCAGCAGTTTATCGGCAGCAACAGATACGCAGTATTTT.

The genes are TRBV28 and TRBJ2-1, with 7 bases fitting TRBD2. The CDR3 is 14 amino acids. From germline, CDR1 is MDHEN and CDR2 SYDVKM. Germline trimming cut 1 base from V and 6 bases from J; bases unmatched to any gene: 3. The CDR3: CASSLYASGNEQFF. CDR3 DNA: TGTGCCAGCAGTTTATACGCTAGCGGCAATGAGCAGTTCTTC.